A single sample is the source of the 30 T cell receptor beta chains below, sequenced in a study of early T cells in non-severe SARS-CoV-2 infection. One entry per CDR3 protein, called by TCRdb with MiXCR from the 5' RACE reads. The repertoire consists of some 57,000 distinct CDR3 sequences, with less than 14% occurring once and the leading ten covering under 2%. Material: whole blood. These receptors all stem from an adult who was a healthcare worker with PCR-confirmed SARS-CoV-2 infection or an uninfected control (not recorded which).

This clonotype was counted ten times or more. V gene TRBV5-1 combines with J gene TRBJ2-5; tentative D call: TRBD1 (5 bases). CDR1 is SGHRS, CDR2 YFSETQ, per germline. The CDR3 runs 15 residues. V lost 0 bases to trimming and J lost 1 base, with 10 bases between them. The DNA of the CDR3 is TGCGCCAGCAGCTTGGCCGAAGGGGCCCAAGAGACCCAGTACTTC. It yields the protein CASSLAEGAQETQYF. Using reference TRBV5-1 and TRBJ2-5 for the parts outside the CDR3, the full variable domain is KAGVTQTPRYLIKTRGQQVTLSCSPISGHRSVSWYQQTPGQGLQFLFEYFSETQRNKGNFPGRFSGRQFSNSRSEMNVSTLELGDSALYLCASSLAEGAQETQYFGPGTRLLVL.

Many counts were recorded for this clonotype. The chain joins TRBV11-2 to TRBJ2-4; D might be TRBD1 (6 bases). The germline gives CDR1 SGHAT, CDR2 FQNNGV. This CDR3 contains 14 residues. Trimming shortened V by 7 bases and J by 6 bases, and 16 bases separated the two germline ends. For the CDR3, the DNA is TGTGCCAGCAATCGGGGTGAGGGGGTAAACATTCAGTACTTC. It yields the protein CASNRGEGVNIQYF.

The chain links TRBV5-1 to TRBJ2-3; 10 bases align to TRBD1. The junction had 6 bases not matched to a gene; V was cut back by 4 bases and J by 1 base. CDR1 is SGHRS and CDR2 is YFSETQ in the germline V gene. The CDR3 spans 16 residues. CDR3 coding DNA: TGCGCCAGCAGCCGTACCGGGACAGGGGGCACAGATACGCAGTATTTT. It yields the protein CASSRTGTGGTDTQYF.

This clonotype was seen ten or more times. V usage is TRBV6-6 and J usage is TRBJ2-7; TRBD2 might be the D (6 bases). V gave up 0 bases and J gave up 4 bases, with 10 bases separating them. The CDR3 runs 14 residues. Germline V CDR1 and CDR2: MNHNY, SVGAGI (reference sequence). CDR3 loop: CASSYSTEGYEQYF. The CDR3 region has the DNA TGTGCCAGCAGTTACTCGACGGAGGGTTACGAGCAGTACTTC.

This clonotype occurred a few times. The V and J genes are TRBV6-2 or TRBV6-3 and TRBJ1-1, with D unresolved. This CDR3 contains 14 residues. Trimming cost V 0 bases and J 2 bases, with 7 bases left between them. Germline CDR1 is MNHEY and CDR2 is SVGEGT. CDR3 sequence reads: CASSYSGINTEAFF. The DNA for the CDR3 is TGTGCCAGCAGTTACTCCGGGATAAACACTGAAGCTTTCTTT.

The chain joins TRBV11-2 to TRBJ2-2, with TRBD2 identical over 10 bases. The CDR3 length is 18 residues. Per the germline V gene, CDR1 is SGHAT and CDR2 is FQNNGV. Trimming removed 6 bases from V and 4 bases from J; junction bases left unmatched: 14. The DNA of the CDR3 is TGTGCCAGCAGGGGCCCCCAGCGGGGGGGCCGGGTCACCGGGGAGCTGTTTTTT. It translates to CASRGPQRGGRVTGELFF.

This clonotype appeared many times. CDR3 in DNA: TGCAGTGCTAGAGGCTTAGCGGGGGGTCGGATCTACGAGCAGTACTTC. This sequence encodes CSARGLAGGRIYEQYF. The chain couples TRBV20-1 to TRBJ2-7; 10 positions match TRBD2. This CDR3 has 16 amino acids. Germline CDR1 reads DFQATT; CDR2 reads SNEGSKA (reference sequence). The J segment lost 3 bases and the V segment lost 1 base, leaving 9 bases of the junction unmatched.

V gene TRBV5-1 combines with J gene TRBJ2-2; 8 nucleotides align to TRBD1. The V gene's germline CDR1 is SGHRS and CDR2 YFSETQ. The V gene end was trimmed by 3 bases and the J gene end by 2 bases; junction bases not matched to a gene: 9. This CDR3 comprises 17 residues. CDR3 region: CASSSRPDRGNTGELFF. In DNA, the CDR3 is TGCGCCAGCAGCTCCCGACCCGACAGGGGCAACACCGGGGAGCTGTTTTTT.

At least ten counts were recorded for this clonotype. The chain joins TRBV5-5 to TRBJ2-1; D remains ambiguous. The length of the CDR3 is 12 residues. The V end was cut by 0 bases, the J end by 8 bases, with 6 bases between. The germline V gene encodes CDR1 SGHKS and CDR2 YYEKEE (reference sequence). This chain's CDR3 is CASSLAPHEQFF. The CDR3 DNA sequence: TGTGCCAGCAGCTTGGCCCCCCATGAGCAGTTCTTC. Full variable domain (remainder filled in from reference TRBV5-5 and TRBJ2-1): DAGVTQSPTHLIKTRGQQVTLRCSPISGHKSVSWYQQVLGQGPQFIFQYYEKEERGRGNFPDRFSARQFPNYSSELNVNALLLGDSALYLCASSLAPHEQFFGPGTRLTVL.

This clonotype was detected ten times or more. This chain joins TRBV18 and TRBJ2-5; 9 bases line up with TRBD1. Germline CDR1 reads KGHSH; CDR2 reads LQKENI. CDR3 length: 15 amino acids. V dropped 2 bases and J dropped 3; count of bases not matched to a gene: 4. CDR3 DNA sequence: TGTGCCAGCTCACCATACAGGGGGCGTGAAGAGACCCAGTACTTC. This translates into CASSPYRGREETQYF.

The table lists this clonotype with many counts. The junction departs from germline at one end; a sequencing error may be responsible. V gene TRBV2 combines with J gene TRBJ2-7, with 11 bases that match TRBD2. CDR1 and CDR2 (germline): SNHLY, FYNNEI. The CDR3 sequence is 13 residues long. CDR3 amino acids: CASSERWGLADHF. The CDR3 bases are TGTGCCAGCAGTGAACGTTGGGGACTAGCGGACCACTTC.

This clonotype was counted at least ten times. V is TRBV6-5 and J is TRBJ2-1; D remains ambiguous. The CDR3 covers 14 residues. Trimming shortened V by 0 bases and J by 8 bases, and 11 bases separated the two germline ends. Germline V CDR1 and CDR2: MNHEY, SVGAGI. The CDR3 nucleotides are TGTGCCAGCAGTTACTCGGTTTTCCGGTATGAGCAGTTCTTC. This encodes CASSYSVFRYEQFF.

The CDR3 is CASSNPSTDTQYF. The DNA of the CDR3 is TGTGCCAGCAGTAACCCGAGCACAGATACGCAGTATTTT. The chain carries TRBV27 and TRBJ2-3; the D is unclear. Looked up from germline, CDR1 is MNHEY and CDR2 is SMNVEV (reference sequence). Trimming took off 5 bases at V and 0 bases at J, with 6 bases between the two ends. This CDR3 is 13 amino acids long.

The CDR3 is CSVESAGDTQYF. The CDR3 coding sequence is TGCAGCGTTGAATCGGCGGGGGATACGCAGTATTTT. The gene calls are TRBV29-1 and TRBJ2-3, with a tentative D call TRBD2 (6 bases). The CDR3 runs to 12 residues. V shed 2 bases and J shed 6 bases, with 9 bases lying between them. Looked up from germline, CDR1 is SQVTM and CDR2 is ANQGSEA.

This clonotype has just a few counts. The CDR3 DNA sequence: TGTGCCAGCAGCTTAGAACTGGACAGTGAAGCTTTCTTT. It codes for CASSLELDSEAFF. The chain employs TRBV11-2 and TRBJ1-1, with D possibly matching TRBD1 (6 bases). The V end lost 0 bases, the J end lost 7 bases, and 9 bases lay between the germline ends. There are 13 residues in the CDR3. CDR1 and CDR2 (germline): SGHAT, FQNNGV.

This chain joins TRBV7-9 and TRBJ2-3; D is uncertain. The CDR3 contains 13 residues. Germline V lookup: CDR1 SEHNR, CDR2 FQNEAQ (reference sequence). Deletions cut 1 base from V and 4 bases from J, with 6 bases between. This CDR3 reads CASSLVPPDTQYF. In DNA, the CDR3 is TGTGCCAGCAGCTTAGTTCCCCCAGATACGCAGTATTTT.

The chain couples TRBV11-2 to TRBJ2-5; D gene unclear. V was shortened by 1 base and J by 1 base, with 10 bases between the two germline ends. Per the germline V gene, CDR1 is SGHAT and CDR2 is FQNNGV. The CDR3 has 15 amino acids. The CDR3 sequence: CASSLVGAPQETQYF. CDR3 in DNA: TGTGCCAGCAGCTTAGTGGGCGCTCCCCAAGAGACCCAGTACTTC.

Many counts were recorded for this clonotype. The CDR3 DNA reads TGTGCCAGCAGTTGGGGGACTAGGGCAATCACAGATACGCAGTATTTT. This sequence encodes CASSWGTRAITDTQYF. The chain recombines TRBV12-3 or TRBV12-4 with TRBJ2-3; 8 bases agree with TRBD2. V was pared by 4 bases and J by 2 bases, with 8 bases of the junction left unmatched. CDR3 length: 16 residues.

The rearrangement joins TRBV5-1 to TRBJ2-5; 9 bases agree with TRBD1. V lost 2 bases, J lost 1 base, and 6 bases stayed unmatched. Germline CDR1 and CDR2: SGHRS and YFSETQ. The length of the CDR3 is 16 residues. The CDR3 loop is CASSFGDRAAQETQYF. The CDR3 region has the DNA TGCGCCAGCAGCTTTGGGGACAGGGCAGCCCAAGAGACCCAGTACTTC. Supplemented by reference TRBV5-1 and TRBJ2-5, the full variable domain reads KAGVTQTPRYLIKTRGQQVTLSCSPISGHRSVSWYQQTPGQGLQFLFEYFSETQRNKGNFPGRFSGRQFSNSRSEMNVSTLELGDSALYLCASSFGDRAAQETQYFGPGTRLLVL.

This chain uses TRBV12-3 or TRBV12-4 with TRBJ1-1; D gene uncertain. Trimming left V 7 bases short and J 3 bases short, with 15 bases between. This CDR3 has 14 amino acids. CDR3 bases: TGTGCCAGCACCCCCGGCCAGACGGACACTGAAGCTTTCTTT. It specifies CASTPGQTDTEAFF.

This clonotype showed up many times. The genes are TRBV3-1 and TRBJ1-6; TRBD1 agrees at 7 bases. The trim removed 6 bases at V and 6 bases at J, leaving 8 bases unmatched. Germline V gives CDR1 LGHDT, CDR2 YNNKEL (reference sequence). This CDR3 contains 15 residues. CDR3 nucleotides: TGTGCCAGCAGTTCCTGGGACAGCTTTAATTCACCCCTCCACTTT. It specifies CASSSWDSFNSPLHF.

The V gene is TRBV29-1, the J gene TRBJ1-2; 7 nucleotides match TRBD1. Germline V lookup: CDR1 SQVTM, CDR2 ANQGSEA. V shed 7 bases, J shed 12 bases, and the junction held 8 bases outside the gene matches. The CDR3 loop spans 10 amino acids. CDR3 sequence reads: CSDGGQPNTF. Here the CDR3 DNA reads TGCAGCGACGGGGGACAGCCTAACACCTTC.

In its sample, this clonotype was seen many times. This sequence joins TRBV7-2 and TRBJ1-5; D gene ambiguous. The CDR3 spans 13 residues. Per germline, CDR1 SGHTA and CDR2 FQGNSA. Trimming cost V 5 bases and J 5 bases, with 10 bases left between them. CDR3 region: CASSLWIDQPQHF. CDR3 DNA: TGTGCCAGCAGCCTCTGGATAGATCAGCCCCAGCATTTT.

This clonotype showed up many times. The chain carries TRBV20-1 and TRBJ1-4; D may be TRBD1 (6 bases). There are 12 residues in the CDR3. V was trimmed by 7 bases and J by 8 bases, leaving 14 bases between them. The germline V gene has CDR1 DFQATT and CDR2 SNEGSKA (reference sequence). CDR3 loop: CSGKGQGEKLFF. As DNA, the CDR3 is TGCAGTGGGAAGGGACAAGGGGAAAAACTGTTTTTT.

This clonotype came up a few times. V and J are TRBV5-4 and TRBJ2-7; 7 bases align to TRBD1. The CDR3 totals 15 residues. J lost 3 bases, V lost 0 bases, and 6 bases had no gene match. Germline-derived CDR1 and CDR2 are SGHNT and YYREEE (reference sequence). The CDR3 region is CASSLEPGQSYEQYF. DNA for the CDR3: TGTGCCAGCAGCTTGGAACCGGGACAGAGCTACGAGCAGTACTTC. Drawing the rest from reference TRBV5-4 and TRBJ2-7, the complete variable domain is ETGVTQSPTHLIKTRGQQVTLRCSSQSGHNTVSWYQQALGQGPQFIFQYYREEENGRGNFPPRFSGLQFPNYSSELNVNALELDDSALYLCASSLEPGQSYEQYFGPGTRLTVT.

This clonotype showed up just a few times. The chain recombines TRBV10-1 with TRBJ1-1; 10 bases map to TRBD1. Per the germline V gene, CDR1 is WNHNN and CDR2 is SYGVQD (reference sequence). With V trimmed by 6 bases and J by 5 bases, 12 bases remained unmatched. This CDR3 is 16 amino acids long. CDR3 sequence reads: CASSYLRDRGYTEAFF. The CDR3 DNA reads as TGCGCCAGCAGCTACCTCCGGGACAGGGGTTATACTGAAGCTTTCTTT.

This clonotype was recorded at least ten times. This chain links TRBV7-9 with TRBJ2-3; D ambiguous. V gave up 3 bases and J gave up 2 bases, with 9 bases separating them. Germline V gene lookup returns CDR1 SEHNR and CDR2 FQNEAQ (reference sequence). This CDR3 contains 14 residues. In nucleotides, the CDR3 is TGTGCCAGCAGCTTTCTGGCAGCCACAGATACGCAGTATTTT. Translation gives CASSFLAATDTQYF.

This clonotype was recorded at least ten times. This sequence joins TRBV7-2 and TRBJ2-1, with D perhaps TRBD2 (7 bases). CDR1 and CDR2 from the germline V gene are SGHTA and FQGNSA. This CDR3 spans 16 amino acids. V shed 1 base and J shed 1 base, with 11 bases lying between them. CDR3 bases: TGTGCCAGCAGCTTAGTAGGGGGGGCGTCCTACAATGAGCAGTTCTTC. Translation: CASSLVGGASYNEQFF.

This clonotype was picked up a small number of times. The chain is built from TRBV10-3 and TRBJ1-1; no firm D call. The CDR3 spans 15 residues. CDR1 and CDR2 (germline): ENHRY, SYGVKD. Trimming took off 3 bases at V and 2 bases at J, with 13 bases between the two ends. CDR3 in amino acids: CAISERPRDNTEAFF. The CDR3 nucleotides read TGTGCCATCAGTGAACGACCACGGGATAACACTGAAGCTTTCTTT.

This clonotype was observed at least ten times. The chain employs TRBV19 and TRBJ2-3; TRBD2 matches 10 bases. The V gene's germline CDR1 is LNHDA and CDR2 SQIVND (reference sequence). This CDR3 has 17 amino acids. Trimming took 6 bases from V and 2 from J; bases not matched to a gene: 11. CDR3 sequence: CASRRAAGGTSTDTQYF. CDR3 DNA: TGTGCCAGTAGGAGGGCAGCGGGGGGGACGTCCACAGATACGCAGTATTTT.